The source of this TCR beta chain is a study of PD-L1 blockade in urothelial cancer. About the study: Blood underwent analysis 3 weeks (second dose) and 6 weeks after treatment began.

PCRs were each spiked with synthetic TCR analog templates. The protocol was immunoSEQ multiplex PCR, while the TCRdb copy is restricted to in-frame clones and leaves out a portion. The sample gives about 130,000 clones, about 88% of which show up once; around 3.2% is in the top ten. Time point in this sample: pretreatment peripheral blood. Patients suffered from locally advanced or metastatic urothelial carcinoma. Pretreatment sampling and on-treatment sampling together yielded between 1 and 8 samples for each patient. The CDR3 consists of 16 residues. In germline, CDR1 is MNHNS, CDR2 SASEGT. Trimming cost V 4 bases and J 4 bases; bases outside gene matches: 8.

Sequenced material: PBMCs, taken around atezolizumab (anti-PD-L1) treatment. This clonotype originated in a man over 45 with urothelial cancer. The J gene is TRBJ2-1, the V gene TRBV6-1; TRBD1 aligns across 9 bases. The CDR3 DNA reads as TGTGCCAGCAGTGGGATAGACAGGGGGGGTTACAATGAGCAGTTCTTC. It encodes CASSGIDRGGYNEQFF.